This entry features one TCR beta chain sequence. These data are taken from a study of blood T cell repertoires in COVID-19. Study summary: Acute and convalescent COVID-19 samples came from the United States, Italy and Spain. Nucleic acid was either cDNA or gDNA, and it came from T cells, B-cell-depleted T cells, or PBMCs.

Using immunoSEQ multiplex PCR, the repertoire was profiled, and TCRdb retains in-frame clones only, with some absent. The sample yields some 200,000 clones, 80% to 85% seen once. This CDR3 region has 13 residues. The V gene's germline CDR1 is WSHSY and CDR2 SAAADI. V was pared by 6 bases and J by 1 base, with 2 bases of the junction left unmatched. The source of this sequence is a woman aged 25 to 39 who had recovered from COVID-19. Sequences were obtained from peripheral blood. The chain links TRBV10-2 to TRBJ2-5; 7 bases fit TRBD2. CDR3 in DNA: TGCGCCAGCAGAATAGCGGGCCAAGAGACCCAGTACTTC. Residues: CASRIAGQETQYF.